This T cell receptor beta chain was captured in a study of vaccination and CD4 T cells after COVID-19. Across the whole study: Taking of post-vaccine samples occurred a median around 72 days after dose two (range 14 to 241). Overall study results and limits: Convalescent patients had 304 of 307 vaccine-specific clones showing spike mono-reactivity.

Treatment denoted: approximately 9-day PBMC culture with coronavirus spike peptide pools or control peptides (ViraFEST assay). According to the study, CD4+ T cells from the unexposed donor were gathered ahead of the COVID-19 pandemic (2011-2018). The assay that was used to sequence DNA from cultured CD4+ T cells was the Oncomine TCR Beta short-read assay. CD4+ T cells were cultured, and genomic DNA was extracted from them. One entry per CDR3 protein results from TCRdb running MiXCR on the PCR reads. The sample lists thousands of distinct CDR3 sequences, 35% occurring once. This clonotype has only a few counts. Its antigen remains unidentified. The receptor comes from a human donor in good health. Sequences were obtained from CD4+ T cells from blood, cultured in vitro.

CDR3 DNA sequence: TGTGCCAGCTCACCACTCCCCGGACAGGGCAGAGAGACCCAGTACTTC. It specifies CASSPLPGQGRETQYF. The V and J genes are TRBV18 and TRBJ2-5, with 8 bases that match TRBD1. CDR1 KGHSH and CDR2 LQKENI come from the germline V gene. The V segment lost 1 base and the J segment 4 bases; nucleotides outside the gene matches: 8. The CDR3 sequence is 16 residues long.